The 25 T cell receptor beta chains presented below share a single source sample, sequenced in a study of cytomegalovirus exposure and HLA in healthy donors. Clones were read by immunoSEQ multiplex PCR, and TCRdb kept only the in-frame ones, dropping some. The sample holds nearly 200,000 clones; about 79% are singletons and the top ten take 13%. Sequencing was carried out using PBMCs. The receptors derive from a woman in her 30s in good health and CMV-seropositive.

The chain joins TRBV6-5 to TRBJ1-1; unclear D gene. CDR3 length: 15 amino acids. Germline-derived CDR1 and CDR2 are MNHEY and SVGAGI. Trimming cost V 4 bases and J 11 bases, with 23 bases left between them. The CDR3 spells CASSFRGWESNRAFF. The DNA for the CDR3 is TGTGCCAGCAGTTTTCGGGGTTGGGAGTCAAATCGGGCTTTCTTT.

The chain couples TRBV27 to TRBJ2-7; 10 bases line up with TRBD2. This CDR3 contains 15 residues. The ends lost 7 bases at V and 4 bases at J; junction bases unmatched: 10. Germline V gives CDR1 MNHEY, CDR2 SMNVEV (reference sequence). The CDR3 DNA is TGTGCCAGCAAGACCGGACTAGCGGACCCTTACGAGCAGTACTTC. It codes for CASKTGLADPYEQYF.

CDR3 sequence: CASSEKDWARGEAFF. The DNA for the CDR3 is TGTGCCAGCAGTGAGAAAGATTGGGCGCGGGGTGAAGCTTTCTTT. The genes are TRBV2 and TRBJ1-1; D is undetermined. V lost 3 bases and J 7 bases, leaving 18 bases between the germline ends. Germline CDR1 and CDR2: SNHLY and FYNNEI. This CDR3 contains 15 residues.

This sequence joins TRBV7-8 and TRBJ2-7, with no clear D. CDR1 is SGHVS, CDR2 FQNEAQ, per germline. The ends were cut back, 1 base at V and 5 bases at J, with 18 bases in the middle. The CDR3 is made up of 16 amino acids. The CDR3 coding sequence is TGTGCCAGCAGCTTAGGGAACCAGATCAGGTCCCACGAGCAGTACTTC. Translated, it gives CASSLGNQIRSHEQYF. The whole variable domain, remainder taken from reference TRBV7-8 and TRBJ2-7, is GAGVSQSPRYKVAKRGQDVALRCDPISGHVSLFWYQQALGQGPEFLTYFQNEAQLDKSGLPSDRFFAERPEGSVSTLKIQRTQQEDSAVYLCASSLGNQIRSHEQYFGPGTRLTVT.

This clone has just one count. V gene TRBV6-1 combines with J gene TRBJ2-7, with D uncertain. Per germline, CDR1 MNHNS and CDR2 SASEGT. V dropped 0 bases and J dropped 4 bases, with 7 bases sitting between them. This CDR3 is 13 amino acids long. The CDR3 DNA follows: TGTGCCAGCAGTGAAGCGCGGCCTTACGAGCAGTACTTC. Translating it yields CASSEARPYEQYF.

V and J are TRBV28 and TRBJ1-2; 9 bases line up with TRBD1. V gave up 3 bases and J gave up 8 bases; unmatched junction bases: 4. This CDR3 is 13 amino acids long. Germline values: CDR1 MDHEN, CDR2 SYDVKM. The CDR3 loop reads CASSFGQGYGYTF. Here the CDR3 DNA reads TGTGCCAGCAGTTTTGGACAGGGGTACGGCTACACCTTC.

The sample holds a few counts of this clone. The chain combines TRBV7-6 with TRBJ2-7, with 7 positions matching TRBD2. Germline assignment: CDR1 SGHVS and CDR2 FNYEAQ. This CDR3 is 15 amino acids long. V dropped 5 bases and J dropped 5; count of bases not matched to a gene: 12. The CDR3 DNA reads as TGTGCCAGCAGCCCGAGTCGGAGCGGGAAGGACGAGCAGTACTTC. It specifies CASSPSRSGKDEQYF. Looking up the rest from reference TRBV7-6 and TRBJ2-7 gives the full variable domain: GAGVSQSPRYKVTKRGQDVALRCDPISGHVSLYWYRQALGQGPEFLTYFNYEAQQDKSGLPNDRFSAERPEGSISTLTIQRTEQRDSAMYRCASSPSRSGKDEQYFGPGTRLTVT.

The chain is built from TRBV6-5 and TRBJ2-2; D is undetermined. This CDR3 spans 13 amino acids. The germline V gene has CDR1 MNHEY and CDR2 SVGAGI. V lost 0 bases, J lost 4 bases, and 3 bases lay in between. The CDR3 sequence: CASSYSSTGELFF. CDR3 DNA sequence: TGTGCCAGCAGTTACTCGAGCACCGGGGAGCTGTTTTTT.

The chain has TRBV7-9 and TRBJ2-6; D is possibly TRBD1 (5 bases). This CDR3 is built from 14 residues. The ends were cut back, 4 bases at V and 4 bases at J, with 8 bases in the middle. Per germline, CDR1 SEHNR and CDR2 FQNEAQ (reference sequence). CDR3 sequence: CASSSYRGANVLTF. The CDR3 DNA follows: TGTGCCAGCAGCTCGTACAGGGGGGCCAACGTCCTGACTTTC.

J is TRBJ1-2 and V is TRBV6-5; D is unclear. Germline-derived CDR1 and CDR2 are MNHEY and SVGAGI. Trimming removed 5 bases at V and 7 bases at J, with 20 bases between. This CDR3 is built from 15 residues. As DNA, the CDR3 is TGTGCCAGCAGTAGAGGGCTTCCTAGCGTGGGTGGCTACACCTTC. This gives the protein CASSRGLPSVGGYTF.

This clone has only a few counts. This chain uses TRBV30 with TRBJ1-1; D unclear. Trimming took 5 bases from V and 10 from J, leaving 14 bases between them. The CDR3 runs 11 residues. The germline gives CDR1 GTSNPN, CDR2 SVGIG (reference sequence). The CDR3: CAWDQLPPAFF. In DNA form, the CDR3 reads TGTGCCTGGGATCAGTTACCCCCAGCTTTCTTT.

The chain couples TRBV13 to TRBJ2-1; weak D call: TRBD1 (5 bases). Between the trimmed V and J ends, which lost 2 bases and 8 bases, there was a span of 7 bases. This CDR3 comprises 12 residues. Germline CDR1 reads PRHDT; CDR2 reads FYEKMQ (reference sequence). This chain's CDR3 is CASSLKGDEQFF. DNA of the CDR3: TGTGCCAGCAGCTTAAAAGGGGATGAGCAGTTCTTC.

This clone was seen more than once but under ten times. This chain joins TRBV29-1 and TRBJ2-5; TRBD2 matches at 8 bases. Germline-derived CDR1 and CDR2 are SQVTM and ANQGSEA. The CDR3 totals 15 residues. The J segment lost 5 bases and the V segment lost 6 bases, leaving 14 bases of the junction unmatched. CDR3 in DNA: TGCAGCGTCCGGATTACTATCGCTAGCGGGGAGACCCAGTACTTC. Its translation: CSVRITIASGETQYF.

This clone has a single count. The chain carries TRBV7-3 and TRBJ2-1; D is possibly TRBD2 (6 bases). The CDR3 loop spans 15 amino acids. Germline V CDR1 and CDR2: SGHTA, FQGTGA. The germline V and J ends were trimmed by 4 bases and 4 bases, with 14 bases remaining between them. This CDR3 is CASSYNSGTYNEQFF. CDR3 DNA sequence: TGTGCCAGCAGCTATAATTCAGGGACTTACAATGAGCAGTTCTTC.

The CDR3: CASSLTVGHRYGYTF. DNA for the CDR3: TGTGCCAGTAGTCTGACCGTGGGACATCGCTATGGCTACACCTTC. This chain uses TRBV19 with TRBJ1-2, with D possibly TRBD1 on 6 matching bases. Trimming removed 5 bases at V and 4 bases at J, with 17 bases between. The germline V gene has CDR1 LNHDA and CDR2 SQIVND (reference sequence). The CDR3 totals 15 residues.

This rearrangement joins TRBV18 to TRBJ2-7; TRBD1 matches at 7 bases. The V and J ends lost 3 bases and 5 bases, in that order; junction bases with no gene match: 10. The CDR3 loop spans 15 amino acids. Germline CDR1 and CDR2: KGHSH and LQKENI. The CDR3 sequence is CASSPTGALGDEQYF. The CDR3, as DNA: TGTGCCAGCTCACCCACAGGGGCCCTAGGGGACGAGCAGTACTTC.

This clone has just one count. Written as DNA, the CDR3 is TGTGCCAGCAGTTTTTGGGAGGACGCGACCTACGAGCAGTACTTC. Amino acid sequence: CASSFWEDATYEQYF. The gene calls are TRBV6-5 and TRBJ2-7; D might be TRBD2 (6 bases). CDR1 and CDR2 from the germline V gene are MNHEY and SVGAGI. The CDR3 has 15 residues. The V and J ends lost 4 bases and 2 bases respectively, with 15 bases between them.

The chain is built from TRBV15 and TRBJ2-1; TRBD2 matches at 12 bases. V gave up 0 bases and J gave up 5 bases; unmatched junction bases: 5. There are 17 residues in the CDR3. From germline, CDR1 is LNHNV and CDR2 YYDKDF (reference sequence). The CDR3 DNA sequence: TGTGCCACCAGCAGAGATTCAGGACTAGCGGGACACAATGAGCAGTTCTTC. Its protein product is CATSRDSGLAGHNEQFF.

The CDR3 spells CASSEARHRGANVLTF. In DNA, the CDR3 is TGTGCCAGCAGTGAAGCACGCCACAGAGGGGCCAACGTCCTGACTTTC. The chain links TRBV2 to TRBJ2-6; no definite D call. CDR1 is SNHLY and CDR2 is FYNNEI in the germline V gene. Trimming removed 0 bases at V and 4 bases at J, with 10 bases between. This CDR3 is 16 amino acids long.

This CDR3 reads CSGIAGGETQYF. In DNA form, the CDR3 reads TGCAGCGGTATAGCGGGTGGAGAGACCCAGTACTTC. The J gene is TRBJ2-5, the V gene TRBV29-1; 7 bases map to TRBD2. V trimming: 7 bases; J trimming: 4 bases; junction bases outside the gene matches: 6. The CDR3 runs 12 residues. Germline values: CDR1 SQVTM, CDR2 ANQGSEA. Full variable domain (rest looked up from reference TRBV29-1 and TRBJ2-5): SAVISQKPSRDICQRGTSLTIQCQVDSQVTMMFWYRQQPGQSLTLIATANQGSEATYESGFVIDKFPISRPNLTFSTLTVSNMSPEDSSIYLCSGIAGGETQYFGPGTRLLVL.

The chain is built from TRBV5-1 and TRBJ1-1, with 8 bases fitting TRBD1. The CDR3 totals 14 residues. Germline loops: CDR1 SGHRS, CDR2 YFSETQ. With V trimmed by 4 bases and J by 4 bases, 6 bases remained unmatched. Written as DNA, the CDR3 is TGCGCCAGCAGCGGCAATACAGGGGGCACTGAAGCTTTCTTT. It codes for CASSGNTGGTEAFF.

This chain's CDR3 is CATSRELAGAYNEQFF. The CDR3 DNA reads as TGTGCCACCAGCAGAGAGCTAGCGGGAGCCTACAATGAGCAGTTCTTC. The chain joins TRBV15 to TRBJ2-1; 10 bases agree with TRBD2. Germline V gene data show CDR1 as LNHNV and CDR2 as YYDKDF (reference sequence). The V segment lost 0 bases and the J segment 2 bases; nucleotides outside the gene matches: 1. This CDR3 is built from 16 residues.

This clone was observed once. This rearrangement joins TRBV28 to TRBJ2-1, with D unresolved. Germline CDR1 reads MDHEN; CDR2 reads SYDVKM. The CDR3 consists of 12 residues. V was clipped by 3 bases and J by 8 bases, with 8 bases between them. The chain's CDR3 is CASSFERYEQFF. DNA for the CDR3: TGTGCCAGCAGTTTTGAACGGTATGAGCAGTTCTTC.

The V gene is TRBV5-1, the J gene TRBJ2-3; possibly TRBD1 for D (6 bases). This CDR3 is 15 amino acids long. V gave up 1 base and J gave up 2 bases, with 11 bases separating them. The germline V gene encodes CDR1 SGHRS and CDR2 YFSETQ. This CDR3 reads CASSLTGQHTDTQYF. Written as DNA, the CDR3 is TGCGCCAGCAGCTTGACAGGACAGCACACAGATACGCAGTATTTT.

The DNA of the CDR3 is TGCGCCAGCAGCCCTGGGGGACTAGCGGGAGGGTACGAGCAGTACTTC. Translated, it gives CASSPGGLAGGYEQYF. The chain has TRBV5-1 and TRBJ2-7; 16 nucleotides align to TRBD2. This CDR3 spans 16 amino acids. Germline-derived CDR1 and CDR2 are SGHRS and YFSETQ. After removal of 4 bases from V and 4 bases from J, the junction contained 5 bases not matched to a gene.